This TCR beta chain was retrieved from a study of technical replicates of blood from several donors. After removal of 4 bases from V and 5 bases from J, the junction contained 10 bases not matched to a gene. From germline, CDR1 is SNHLY and CDR2 FYNNEI. This CDR3 contains 16 residues. Method: immunoSEQ multiplex PCR; TCRdb's copy keeps in-frame clones and lacks some. The repertoire holds approximately 75,000 clones, with roughly 90% as singletons. Input material: T cells isolated from PBMCs. The sequence came from a human donor in good health. The chain carries TRBV2 and TRBJ1-1, with 10 nucleotides matching TRBD1. The CDR3 nucleotides are TGTGCCAGCAGTGGCGACAGGGGGCTGTCGGATACTGAAGCTTTCTTT. This gives the protein CASSGDRGLSDTEAFF.